This TCR beta chain is drawn from a study of human T cells and chemical hapten exposure (dated by TCRdb to the early 2020s). About the full investigation: For sensitization, 2% DPC in acetone was applied to a roughly 2 cm by roughly 2 cm area of upper inner arm skin. Weekly therapeutic DPC doses were additionally applied to the scalp of patients throughout the approximately 24-week study period. Libraries were pooled for sequencing, and per-sample TCR yields varied mainly because of small differences in library volumes within the pool. Blood for TCR sequencing was provided by twenty-nine alopecia patients at one to four time points (pre-sensitization, 2, 6 and 24 weeks). Patch testing was done on the upper back using Finn chambers containing 0.01% DPC, and results were scored after 6 days according to International Contact Dermatitis Research Group standards. Blood was sampled from patients pre-sensitization (week 0) and at 2, 6 and about 24 weeks after DPC sensitization. For every blood RNA sample, sequencing covered both the TCR alpha and TCR beta chains. This study followed changes in the peripheral blood TCR repertoire in vivo during primary and secondary sensitization of alopecia patients to the hapten diphenylcyclopropenone (DPC). The mostly female patient cohort included alopecia areata with under or over 50% scalp involvement, alopecia totalis and alopecia universalis. Summary of the overall study and its limitations: Significantly more large CDR3 similarity clusters were formed by expanded TCRs than by pre-sensitization or healthy control sets, consistent with antigen-driven responses. The number of TCRs above 1 in 1000 frequency did not change with DPC sensitization; there was no evidence of global repertoire structure alterations. All patients had alopecia, a presumed autoimmune disease, so their immune response might differ from that of healthy individuals. After repeated subsampling, changes were observed in the strength of the expansion versus patch-test correlation and in the threshold at which the correlation became significant. Patch test score was positively correlated with the number of PT1 expanded TCRs, with significance at thresholds 8, 16 and 32 but not at 4.

The intended sense of this specimen's time point label: pre-sensitization, week 0. The meaning of the sample's treatment or condition label: therapeutic diphenylcyclopropenone sensitization with weekly scalp DPC. Unfractionated whole blood was collected in Tempus Blood RNA tubes, and total RNA was extracted from that blood. At each patch-test visit, blood was drawn before the patch test was applied. Eligible patients were aged 18 to 70, diagnosed with alopecia, deemed suitable for DPC therapy, and excluded if pregnant. This clonotype was counted many times. What this receptor recognizes is not known. Base qualities were left out, and no much larger clone turns up one base away. The library came from RACE. TCRdb shows the sequencer as NextSeq 500. During library preparation, unique molecular identifiers were attached to individual cDNA molecules so that TCRs could be counted in a quantitative, reproducible way. As for the authors' bioinformatics: The median number of TCRs per sample was some 100,000, ranging from about 20,000 to 750,000. The Decombinator software suite was used to annotate the V, J and CDR3 of the TCR reads. To make PS versus PT1 abundance plots, every sample was subsampled to the same number of TCRs (28,000). Expanded TCRs were defined as absent before sensitization and observed at least eight times at the 2-week time point. TCRdb itself trimmed the public reads at Q25 with fastp, ran MiXCR and retained productive beta chains. Each entry is one CDR3 protein sequence, shown with its most common DNA and genes. TCRdb's processing, not the authors' own work, is the source of the V and J calls. Within this sample are about 34,000 distinct CDR3 sequences, with over 9% of them counted one time only. The leading ten clones occupy around a quarter of the sample.

This TCR was sampled from a man between 50 and 59 years old with alopecia areata. Some clones in this sample may be carry-over from other donors' samples. Sequencing was performed on whole blood, taken in connection with sensitization to the hapten diphenylcyclopropenone (DPC).

Here the CDR3 is given as CASTLGTGDYEQYF. The nucleotide sequence is given as TGTGCCAGCACCCTGGGGACAGGGGACTACGAGCAGTACTTC. The chain is assembled from TRBV28 and TRBJ2-7, with 10 middle bases fitting TRBD1. The CDR3, from cysteine to phenylalanine, totals 14 residues. Only the CDR3 DNA stays, 42 bases, in frame from base 1. The V end gives up 7 bases and the J end 3 bases, leaving 6 bases in the junction not matched to a gene. Per the germline V gene, MDHEN is the CDR1 and SYDVKM is the CDR2.